This is a list of T cell receptor beta chains from one sample in a study of shared clonotypes between healthy human individuals. The protocol was immunoSEQ multiplex PCR, while the TCRdb copy is restricted to in-frame clones and leaves out a portion. In the table there are a few hundred thousand clones, around nine tenths of which are singletons. The sample comprised memory CD8+ T cells sorted from blood. Source of these receptors: a man in his late teens or twenties in good health. CDR3s leave out the opening cysteine and the closing phenylalanine or tryptophan. D genes are given only for firm matches. Expanded clones are given a class, and other clones once, few, many or no size at all.

D | V | size | CDR3
TRBD1 | TRBV2 | . | ASRTGAVNSPLH
TRBD2 | TRBV6-5 | . | ASRSGTFSSYEQY
TRBD2 | TRBV12-5 | once | ASGSPPGVAGDHEQF
. | TRBV10-3 | . | AISETATYEQY
. | TRBV4-1 | once | ASSQNLVRWYEQY
. | TRBV9 | . | ASSVGGRTEAF
. | TRBV6-1 | once | ASSQYPTGYEQY
TRBD1 | TRBV5-6 | . | ASSLGQGFRQPQH
. | TRBV30 | . | AWAPLSGELF
TRBD2 | TRBV14 | . | ASSQDGYREDSYEQY
TRBD1 | TRBV9 | . | ASSVSAQGVYEQY
. | TRBV9 | . | ASSVQRVTDTQY
. | TRBV6-6 | . | ASSYSRFSNYGYT
. | TRBV5-1 | . | ASSYDGEVTEAF
. | TRBV5-8 | . | ASSSNGVMNTEAF
. | TRBV9 | . | ASSVEEGPKPLH
TRBD1 | TRBV29-1 | . | SVRQGGLFEAF
TRBD1 | TRBV11-2 | . | ASSRGQVANTQY
. | TRBV27 | . | ASARGAGQRSSYEQY
TRBD2 | TRBV5-4 | once | ASSLEYRWEGVQETQY
TRBD1 | TRBV7-9 | . | ASSPRDSVPQY
. | TRBV5-4 | . | ASRGGTPGEISYEQY
. | TRBV18 | . | ASSLGPATYEQY
. | TRBV6-6 | . | ASSYLQGGEQF
TRBD2 | TRBV7-8 | . | ASSRTSSYEQY
. | TRBV15 | once | ATSGQPKLGSPLH
TRBD2 | TRBV2 | . | ASSERLAGQYQETQY
. | TRBV5-4 | . | ASSLGKGDGPYEQY
. | TRBV7-9 | . | ASSPWTANNEQF
. | TRBV27 | . | ASSLTPTAYGGDEQY
. | TRBV7-9 | . | ASAGTLNTGELF
. | TRBV5-6 | . | ASSGGGSPYEQY
. | TRBV6-5 | . | ASSYLGGETQY